This TCR beta chain was recorded in a study of sequential checkpoint blockade in melanoma. TCRdb's table, derived via immunoSEQ multiplex PCR, lists solely in-frame clones and lacks some. The data hold over 10,000 clones, with about four fifths observed a single time. Treatment noted: randomized to nivolumab then ipilimumab (arm A) or the reverse (arm B). There are 14 residues in the CDR3. Between the trimmed V and J ends, which lost 4 bases and 6 bases, there was a span of 19 bases. From germline, CDR1 is SQVTM and CDR2 ANQGSEA. Sequenced here: CD8+ T cells sorted from blood (inferred from file names), sampled from a patient given nivolumab and ipilimumab in sequence. The receptor comes from a human donor with melanoma. V usage is TRBV29-1 and J usage is TRBJ2-7; perhaps TRBD1 as D (5 bases). The CDR3 DNA is TGCAGCGTTGTATCTCAGGGCCTTTCGTCCGAGCAGTACTTC. Amino acids: CSVVSQGLSSEQYF.